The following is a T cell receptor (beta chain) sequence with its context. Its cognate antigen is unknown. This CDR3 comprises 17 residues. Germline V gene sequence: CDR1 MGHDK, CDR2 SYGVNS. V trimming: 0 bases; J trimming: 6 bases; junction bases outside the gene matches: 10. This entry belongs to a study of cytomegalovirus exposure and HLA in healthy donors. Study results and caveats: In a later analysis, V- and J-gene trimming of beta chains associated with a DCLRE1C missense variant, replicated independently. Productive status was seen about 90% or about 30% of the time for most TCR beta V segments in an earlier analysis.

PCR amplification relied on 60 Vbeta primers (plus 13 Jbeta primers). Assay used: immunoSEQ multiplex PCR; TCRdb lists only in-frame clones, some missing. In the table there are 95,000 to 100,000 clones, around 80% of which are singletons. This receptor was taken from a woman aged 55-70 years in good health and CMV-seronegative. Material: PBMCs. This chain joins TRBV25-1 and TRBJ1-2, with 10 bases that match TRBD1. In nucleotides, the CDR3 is TGTGCCAGCAGTGAATATTTTGTGACAGGGGGCTTGAATGGCTACACCTTC. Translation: CASSEYFVTGGLNGYTF.